This TCR beta chain was obtained from a study of type 1 regulatory T cells. Looking at the study overall: T-allo10 is a Tr1-enriched, alloantigen-specific CD4 T cell product made in vitro.

V trimming: 5 bases; J trimming: 8 bases; junction bases outside the gene matches: 25. Germline CDR1 DFQATT, CDR2 SNEGSKA (reference sequence). This CDR3 is 19 amino acids long. Each CDR3 protein gets one entry after TCRdb re-called the reads with MiXCR. The sample records approximately 42,000 distinct CDR3 sequences, more than 9% being singletons. This clonotype was seen ten or more times. What it binds is unknown. The chain employs TRBV20-1 and TRBJ2-4, with TRBD2 matching 9 bases. The receptor was isolated from a human donor in good health. Sample: cultured non-Tr1 T cells, either the whole culture or a sorted T cell fraction (not recorded which). In DNA form, the CDR3 reads TGCAGTGCTCTCTATCGCGGGACCGGGTACGCTAGCGGGACATACATTCAGTACTTC. This gives the protein CSALYRGTGYASGTYIQYF.